The T cell receptor (beta chain) under discussion was sequenced for a study of blood T cell repertoires in COVID-19. V was cut by 6 bases and J by 1 base, with 15 bases left in between. The CDR3 covers 15 residues. Germline CDR1 is SNHLY and CDR2 is FYNNEI. Libraries were prepared by immunoSEQ multiplex PCR; TCRdb keeps only in-frame clonotypes and omits some of them. This table holds about 490,000 clones, approximately 83% found once. V gene TRBV2 combines with J gene TRBJ1-1; D is uncertain. Sequencing used peripheral blood. The receptor's source is a human donor in a cohort sampled during active COVID-19. CDR3 protein: CASRNLGAGNTEAFF. Here the CDR3 DNA reads TGTGCCAGCAGGAACCTCGGCGCGGGGAACACTGAAGCTTTCTTT.